The 16 T cell receptor beta chains in this list originate from one sample, sequenced in a study of beta chain features in type 1 diabetes. General study points: A moderate, significant TCRB CDR3 shortening appeared in type 1 diabetes across four CD4+ subsets.

No antigen has been assigned to these receptors. Reverse transcribing all isolated RNA meant expressed TCRB transcripts were sequenced. Sequenced by immunoSEQ multiplex PCR; TCRdb stores in-frame clones only, minus some. There are approximately 250,000 clones in the sample; roughly a tenth occur only once, and approximately 0.015% lies in the top ten. Sequencing was carried out using naive CD4+ T cells from blood. These receptors were taken from a man between 25 and 39 years old with type 1 diabetes.

This clone has only a few counts. This rearrangement joins TRBV7-3 to TRBJ2-3; 13 nucleotides agree with TRBD2. Losses at the gene ends were 5 bases for V and 3 bases for J; bases not matched to a gene: 5. CDR3 length: 16 amino acids. CDR1 and CDR2 (germline): SGHTA, FQGTGA. Here the CDR3 DNA reads TGTGCCAGCAGCGTACTAGCGGGGGGGCTTACAGATACGCAGTATTTT. This codes for CASSVLAGGLTDTQYF.

This clone showed up just a few times. The chain carries TRBV10-3 and TRBJ2-5; TRBD1 matches at 11 bases. J gave up 5 bases and V 5 bases, and 7 bases lay outside the gene matches. The germline CDR1 and CDR2 sequences are ENHRY and SYGVKD. This CDR3 is 15 amino acids long. The CDR3 loop is CAISPDRGRWETQYF. DNA for the CDR3: TGTGCCATCAGTCCGGACAGGGGGCGCTGGGAGACCCAGTACTTC.

This clone was counted between two and nine times. The chain joins TRBV7-9 to TRBJ1-3, with 8 bases matching TRBD1. CDR1 and CDR2 from the germline V gene are SEHNR and FQNEAQ (reference sequence). The CDR3 spans 16 residues. With V trimmed by 2 bases and J by 4 bases, 7 bases remained unmatched. The CDR3 region is CASSLYQGASGNTIYF. For the CDR3, the DNA is TGTGCCAGCAGCTTATACCAGGGGGCATCGGGAAACACCATATATTTT.

This clone was seen a few times. This chain links TRBV9 with TRBJ1-2; tentatively, D is TRBD1 (5 bases). CDR3 length: 13 residues. Germline CDR1 and CDR2: SGDLS and YYNGEE. V lost 0 bases to trimming and J lost 8 bases, with 11 bases between them. CDR3 bases: TGTGCCAGCAGCGTAGCGCAGGGCGGCGGCTACACCTTC. Translation gives CASSVAQGGGYTF.

The chain carries TRBV7-2 and TRBJ2-3, with D uncertain. Germline V gene lookup returns CDR1 SGHTA and CDR2 FQGNSA. The CDR3 sequence is 14 residues long. V lost 1 base to trimming and J lost 3 bases, with 8 bases between them. The CDR3 DNA reads as TGTGCCAGCAGCTTAGATCGACAAACAGATACGCAGTATTTT. It codes for CASSLDRQTDTQYF.

This clone was observed a few times. The V call is TRBV29-1, the J call TRBJ2-5; possible D gene TRBD2, 6 bases. The CDR3 sequence is 14 residues long. V was shortened by 6 bases and J by 4 bases, with 18 bases between the two germline ends. Per the germline V gene, CDR1 is SQVTM and CDR2 is ANQGSEA. CDR3 sequence: CSVAGLRAGETQYF. In nucleotides, the CDR3 is TGCAGCGTGGCGGGGTTACGGGCGGGAGAGACCCAGTACTTC.

This clone was counted between two and nine times. The rearrangement joins TRBV5-4 to TRBJ2-1; 9 bases line up with TRBD2. The CDR3 is made up of 17 amino acids. V was pared by 5 bases and J by 4 bases, with 13 bases of the junction left unmatched. The germline V gene encodes CDR1 SGHNT and CDR2 YYREEE (reference sequence). The CDR3 protein is CASRPDPAGGLYNEQFF. DNA for the CDR3: TGTGCCAGCAGACCCGACCCGGCGGGGGGGCTTTACAATGAGCAGTTCTTC.

This clone was observed a handful of times. This chain uses TRBV6-5 with TRBJ2-7, with TRBD1 matching over 10 bases. CDR3 length: 13 residues. Germline loops: CDR1 MNHEY, CDR2 SVGAGI. Unmatched junction bases numbered 9, after V lost 10 bases and J lost 6 bases. The CDR3 bases are TGTGCCACCGGGACAGGGGATCGTCTCGAGCAGTACTTC. Encoded protein: CATGTGDRLEQYF.

In this sample, this clone turned up a few times. The CDR3 nucleotides read TGTGCCAGCAGCTATCAGGGGAACACCGGGGAGCTGTTTTTT. This gives the protein CASSYQGNTGELFF. The chain carries TRBV7-3 and TRBJ2-2, with a tentative D call TRBD1 (5 bases). V lost 4 bases, J lost 1 base, and 7 bases lay in between. CDR1 is SGHTA and CDR2 is FQGTGA in the germline V gene. CDR3 length: 14 residues.

The chain couples TRBV6-6 to TRBJ1-2; D is undetermined. CDR1 is MNHNY, CDR2 SVGAGI, per germline (reference sequence). Trimming removed 5 bases at V and 6 bases at J, with 4 bases between. The CDR3 has 10 residues. Here the CDR3 reads CASSTDGYTF. The CDR3 DNA reads as TGTGCCAGCAGTACTGATGGCTACACCTTC.

This clone showed up just a few times. The chain recombines TRBV25-1 with TRBJ2-5, with TRBD1 matching 8 bases. This CDR3 contains 12 residues. Germline CDR1 MGHDK, CDR2 SYGVNS. The V gene end was trimmed by 6 bases and the J gene end by 5 bases; junction bases not matched to a gene: 2. CDR3 in amino acids: CASSRDRETQYF. CDR3 sequence (DNA): TGTGCCAGCAGCCGGGACAGGGAGACCCAGTACTTC.

This chain connects TRBV12-5 to TRBJ2-2, with a tentative D call TRBD1 (5 bases). The CDR3 has 14 amino acids. Per germline, CDR1 LGHNT and CDR2 FRNRAP. V was pared by 7 bases and J by 2 bases, with 11 bases between. The CDR3 loop is CASDTGSNTGELFF. CDR3 bases: TGTGCTAGTGATACAGGCAGTAACACCGGGGAGCTGTTTTTT.

This clone was detected a few times. The same CDR3 is also encoded by other DNA sequences in this sample. The chain recombines TRBV30 with TRBJ2-3, with 8 bases aligning to TRBD2. V was pared by 0 bases and J by 1 base, with 0 bases of the junction left unmatched. CDR1 is GTSNPN, CDR2 SVGIG, per germline (reference sequence). The CDR3 totals 14 residues. In nucleotides, the CDR3 is TGTGCCTGGAGTGTAGCGGGGGGCACAGATACGCAGTATTTT. Translation gives CAWSVAGGTDTQYF.

The table lists this clone with a few counts. This chain connects TRBV27 to TRBJ1-2, with no clear D. Germline values: CDR1 MNHEY, CDR2 SMNVEV (reference sequence). V lost 3 bases, J lost 6 bases, and 14 bases lay in between. The CDR3 is 14 amino acids. In DNA form, the CDR3 reads TGTGCCAGCAGTTTCAGGAGGGATCGGGATGGCTACACCTTC. As protein: CASSFRRDRDGYTF.

This chain uses TRBV7-2 with TRBJ2-3; 12 positions agree with TRBD2. The CDR3 sequence is 18 residues long. Trimming took 0 bases from V and 4 from J; bases not matched to a gene: 8. The germline gives CDR1 SGHTA, CDR2 FQGNSA. CDR3: CASSLARASGGAADTQYF. Written as DNA, the CDR3 is TGTGCCAGCAGCTTAGCGCGAGCTAGCGGGGGGGCTGCAGATACGCAGTATTTT.

The rearrangement links TRBV5-6 to TRBJ2-3; D is perhaps TRBD1 (6 bases). CDR1 is SGHDT, CDR2 YYEEEE, per germline. The CDR3 has 13 amino acids. The V and J ends lost 1 base and 6 bases respectively, with 9 bases between them. CDR3 in amino acids: CASSLRDTDTQYF. As DNA, the CDR3 is TGTGCCAGCAGCTTGAGGGACACTGATACGCAGTATTTT. Based on the CDR3 plus reference TRBV5-6 and TRBJ2-3, the full variable domain is DAGVTQSPTHLIKTRGQQVTLRCSPKSGHDTVSWYQQALGQGPQFIFQYYEEEERQRGNFPDRFSGHQFPNYSSELNVNALLLGDSALYLCASSLRDTDTQYFGPGTRLTVL.